This entry features one T cell receptor (beta chain) sequence. This entry is derived from a study of blood T cell repertoires in COVID-19. Measured with immunoSEQ multiplex PCR; TCRdb has only the in-frame clones, and not every one. There are tens of thousands of clones in the sample; almost 85% occur only once, and over 8.5% lies in the top ten. There are 20 residues in the CDR3. J lost 2 bases, V lost 4 bases, and 21 bases had no gene match. CDR1 is MGHRA and CDR2 is YSYEKL in the germline V gene. The sample consisted of peripheral blood. The TCR sequence derives from a man in his forties or fifties with acute or convalescent COVID-19. The gene calls are TRBV4-1 and TRBJ1-1; TRBD1 aligns across 8 bases. This CDR3 is CASSLTRDRTVAGVNTEAFF. CDR3 nucleotides: TGCGCCAGCAGCCTAACCCGGGACAGGACGGTCGCCGGAGTTAACACTGAAGCTTTCTTT.